These T cell receptor beta chains were read from a single sample in a study of post-analysis software for immune sequencing data. TCRdb independently ran MiXCR on the PCR reads; one entry per CDR3 protein. Of roughly 400,000 distinct CDR3 sequences detected, approximately 38% appear once; the ten largest clones hold 7.6%. Sequenced: blood. These receptors were collected from a girl aged 2 to 9 with multiple sclerosis. Both conserved end residues are part of each CDR3. D genes are given only for firm matches.

>TRBJ1-2|TRBV19|TRBD1
CASSTPGGAGGYTF
>TRBJ2-7|TRBV12-5|TRBD2
CASGLCSDGLAGRREQYF
>TRBJ2-1|TRBV13|NA
CASSLVSNGEPDEQFF
>TRBJ2-5|TRBV5-1|TRBD2
CASSLTTSGGLSTQYF
>TRBJ2-5|TRBV12-3/TRBV12-4|NA
CASSFDLQETQYF
>NA|TRBV25-1|TRBD1
CASTFRDSSYNEQYF
>TRBJ2-7|TRBV6-2/TRBV6-3|TRBD1
CASSPGQALKQYF
>TRBJ2-1|TRBV10-3|NA
CAISESIEPPFF
>TRBJ1-1|TRBV7-6|NA
CASSLVEGMNTEAFF
>TRBJ1-2|TRBV10-3|TRBD1
CAISRQGYGYTF
>TRBJ2-1|TRBV20-1|NA
CSAKEGGGWGEQFF
>TRBJ1-2|TRBV28|NA
CASSLVWGVGYGYTF
>TRBJ2-7|TRBV11-1|NA
CASSLAYLYEQYF
>TRBJ2-4|TRBV12-3/TRBV12-4|NA
CASSLKRSNIQYF
>TRBJ1-1|TRBV28|TRBD1
CASSPGTGGTEAFF
>TRBJ2-3|TRBV20-1|NA
CSASFVGLTDTQYF
>TRBJ1-5|TRBV5-1|NA
CASSSGGHPNQPQHF
>TRBJ2-5|TRBV5-5|NA
CASSRNADSFETQYF
>TRBJ1-1|TRBV5-1|NA
CASNRNTLKNTEAFF
>TRBJ2-7|TRBV5-1|NA
CASSQTEHYEQYF
>TRBJ2-1|TRBV6-5|NA
CASSFRGPYNEQFF
>TRBJ2-1|TRBV7-6|NA
CASSLEIGGGPYNEQFF
>TRBJ2-1|TRBV10-2|TRBD2
CARGSSGSPNEQFF
>TRBJ2-7|TRBV6-2/TRBV6-3|TRBD1
CASSYGQVTYEQYF
>TRBJ2-7|TRBV28|TRBD2
CASSLSLAGFYEQYF
>TRBJ1-5|TRBV12-3/TRBV12-4|TRBD1
CASSRTGDGQPQHF
>TRBJ1-2|TRBV14|NA
CASSQEDNYGYTF
>TRBJ2-7|TRBV29-1|NA
CSVEVPGSAYEQYF
>TRBJ2-7|TRBV12-3/TRBV12-4|TRBD2
CASSLGFLAAYSYEQYF
>TRBJ1-2|TRBV7-2|NA
CASSPQDTPSYGYTF
>TRBJ2-1|TRBV14|TRBD2
CASSQVHLTSGEQFF
>TRBJ2-1|TRBV7-8|NA
CASRPPGTHNEQFF
>TRBJ2-7|TRBV25-1|TRBD1
CASSASTGAYEQYF
>TRBJ2-7|TRBV4-3|TRBD1
CASSQDSRGQAGEQYF
>TRBJ2-1|TRBV7-6|TRBD2
CASSLDQRLAGGSYNEQFF
>TRBJ2-7|TRBV7-6|NA
CASSLTPPPAGGDEQYF
>TRBJ1-2|TRBV7-2|NA
CASSWGHLFYGYTF
>TRBJ1-2|TRBV7-8|NA
CASSSTEVSYFHYTF
>TRBJ1-1|TRBV9|NA
CASSTGAEAFF
>TRBJ1-6|TRBV20-1|TRBD1
CSARDSGRGPESYNSPLHF
>TRBJ1-5|TRBV10-3|NA
CAISDRGQPQHF
>TRBJ2-1|TRBV20-1|NA
CSASFPDSNNEQFF
>TRBJ2-3|TRBV2|NA
CASSELVYRIDTQYF
>TRBJ2-3|TRBV12-3/TRBV12-4|NA
CASTQSYTDTQYF
>TRBJ2-7|TRBV4-2|NA
CASSHSFQGKGPYEQYF
>TRBJ2-5|TRBV12-3/TRBV12-4|NA
CASSFFEYQETQYF